The 2 T cell receptor beta chains below all came from one sample that was sequenced in a study of cytomegalovirus exposure and HLA in healthy donors. The PCR ran on 60 Vbeta and 13 Jbeta primers. Using immunoSEQ multiplex PCR, the repertoire was profiled, and TCRdb retains in-frame clones only, with some absent. Recorded for this sample: about 140,000 clones. The sample was PBMCs. All receptors come from a man in his forties in good health and CMV-seronegative.

This sequence joins TRBV4-3 and TRBJ2-7; TRBD2 might be the D (5 bases). The CDR3 is 15 amino acids. Trimming left V 2 bases short and J 3 bases short, with 14 bases between. Germline V gives CDR1 LGHNA, CDR2 YSLEER. CDR3 DNA sequence: TGCGCCAGCAGCCAAAGTCCAGAGGGTTTCTACGAGCAGTACTTC. Translated, it gives CASSQSPEGFYEQYF.

V usage is TRBV28 and J usage is TRBJ2-7; D is perhaps TRBD1 (5 bases). Germline V gene sequence: CDR1 MDHEN, CDR2 SYDVKM. The V end was cut by 6 bases, the J end by 7 bases, with 10 bases between. The CDR3 extends over 11 amino acids. Here the CDR3 DNA reads TGTGCCAGCAGGGCTAGACAGGAGCAGTACTTC. Protein: CASRARQEQYF.